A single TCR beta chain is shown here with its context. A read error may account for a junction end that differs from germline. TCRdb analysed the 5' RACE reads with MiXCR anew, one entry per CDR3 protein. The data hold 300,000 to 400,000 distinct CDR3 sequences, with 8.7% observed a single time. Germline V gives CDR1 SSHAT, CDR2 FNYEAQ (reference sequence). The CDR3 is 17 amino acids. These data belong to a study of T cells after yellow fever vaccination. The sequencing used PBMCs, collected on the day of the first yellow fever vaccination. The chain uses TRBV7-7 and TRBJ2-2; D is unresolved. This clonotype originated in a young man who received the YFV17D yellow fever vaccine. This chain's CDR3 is CASSSLGSSRTTGELFF. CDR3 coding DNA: TGTGCTAGCAGCTCTTTGGGGTCGTCACGGACCACCGGGGAGCTGTTTTTT.